This paragraph covers one T cell receptor (beta chain) sequence. Antigen unknown. This sample is drawn from a study of Ad26.COV2.S vaccination and SARS-CoV-2 variants. For the study at large: The study gave Ad26.COV2.S intramuscularly, once or twice 56 days apart. Overall study results and limits: Participants given vaccine showed non-spike TCR breadth similar to that of placebo recipients.

This sample's treatment: around 19 received Ad26.COV2.S at low or high dose, single or two shots; several received placebo; per-sample allocation not given. The study sampled participants on day 63 after the first vaccine or placebo injection. At a Boston site, the person donating was an adult of 18-55 years. An Ad26 vector expressing Wuhan-strain SARS-CoV-2 spike served as the vaccine. The CDR3 runs to 14 residues. V dropped 1 base and J dropped 4 bases, with 10 bases sitting between them. Per the germline V gene, CDR1 is KGHSH and CDR2 is LQKENI. Method: immunoSEQ multiplex PCR; TCRdb's copy keeps in-frame clones and lacks some. The sample comprises roughly 700,000 clones, 70% to 90% of which are singletons, and nearly 1.5% rests with the top ten.

The chain combines TRBV18 with TRBJ2-5, with a possible D match to TRBD2 (6 bases). The specimen comprised peripheral blood, sampled in a trial of Ad26.COV2.S vaccine versus placebo. This sequence was found in a person aged 18-60 years who received the Ad26.COV2.S COVID-19 vaccine or a placebo. The CDR3 DNA follows: TGTGCCAGCTCACCACTGGGGGGTGGAGAGACCCAGTACTTC. This gives the protein CASSPLGGGETQYF.